This is a list of T cell receptor beta chains from one sample in a study of control samples from healthy donors and cancer patients. The data were produced by immunoSEQ multiplex PCR, yet TCRdb's version contains in-frame clones alone and is incomplete. The sample carries around 74,000 clones, roughly 92% recorded once. Sample: blood. These TCRs come from a woman aged 55-70 years in good health. The CDR3 runs from the conserved cysteine through the conserved F or W. The order of the fields is J gene, clone size, D gene, V gene, CDR3 DNA, CDR3 protein. The D gene is left open where the match is weak. Size tells how often a clone was seen (once, few, many) or the class of an expanded clone, and some rows leave it out.

TRBJ1-4	-	-	TRBV2	TGTGCCAGCAGTGCGGGACTCAGTAATGAAAAACTGTTTTTT	CASSAGLSNEKLFF
TRBJ1-2	-	-	TRBV29-1	TGCAGCGTTGATAAGGGTTTTGGCTACACCTTC	CSVDKGFGYTF
TRBJ1-2	-	-	TRBV10-3	TGTGCCATCAGGGCGACCTCGGGGAGTGGCTACACCTTC	CAIRATSGSGYTF
TRBJ2-1	-	-	TRBV6-2/TRBV6-3	TGTGCCAGCAGTTACTTTTCAGACACCAATGAGCAGTTCTTC	CASSYFSDTNEQFF
TRBJ1-2	-	-	TRBV5-1	TGCGCCAGCAGCTTGGATCCAGACTATGGCTACACCTTC	CASSLDPDYGYTF
TRBJ1-5	-	-	TRBV19	TGTGCCAGTATGGCAGGATCTAGCAATCAGCCCCAGCATTTT	CASMAGSSNQPQHF
TRBJ1-2	-	TRBD1	TRBV27	TGTGCCAGCAGTTCCATCGACAGGGACTATGGCTACACCTTC	CASSSIDRDYGYTF
TRBJ2-7	-	-	TRBV5-4	TGTGCCAGCAGCTTTGGGGAAATAACCGAGCAGTACTTC	CASSFGEITEQYF
TRBJ2-7	-	-	TRBV5-1	TGCGCCAGCAGCAAGGACTCACCTCAGGAGCAGTACTTC	CASSKDSPQEQYF
TRBJ1-1	-	TRBD1	TRBV5-1	TGCGCCAGCAGCTCTCTCAGGGGGCGGCAAGGTGAAGCTTTCTTT	CASSSLRGRQGEAFF
TRBJ1-1	few	TRBD1	TRBV7-9	TGTGCCAGCAGCTCGAGGGACAGGCCGAACACTGAAGCTTTCTTT	CASSSRDRPNTEAFF
TRBJ2-7	-	-	TRBV12-1	TGTGCCAGCAGCTTTGTAGCAGAATCCTACGAGCAGTACTTC	CASSFVAESYEQYF
TRBJ1-3	-	-	TRBV3-1/TRBV3-2	TGTGCCAGCAGCCCCAACCCCTGGACTTCCGGAAACACCATATATTTT	CASSPNPWTSGNTIYF
TRBJ2-7	-	TRBD2	TRBV7-2	TGTGCCAGCAGCTCGAATTCTGCGGGAGATTCCTACGAGCAGTACTTC	CASSSNSAGDSYEQYF
TRBJ1-1	-	-	TRBV5-1	TGCGCCAGCAGCCAAGGCAGTAACACTGAAGCTTTCTTT	CASSQGSNTEAFF
TRBJ1-2	-	-	TRBV20-1	TGCAGTGCTGACACCTTCTCTGGCTACACCTTC	CSADTFSGYTF
TRBJ2-7	-	TRBD2	TRBV19	TGTGCCAGTAGTATAACCCCTAGCGGGAGGGCCTACGAGCAGTACTTC	CASSITPSGRAYEQYF
TRBJ1-5	-	-	TRBV5-1	TGCGCCAGCAGCATTGGGACACCTAATCAGCCCCAGCATTTT	CASSIGTPNQPQHF
TRBJ2-7	-	TRBD1	TRBV29-1	TGCAGCGTTGAAGGCGGGGACAGGTTCGATGAGCAGTACTTC	CSVEGGDRFDEQYF
TRBJ2-7	once	TRBD2	TRBV19	TGTGCCAGTACCGCAGCGGGATCGAACTACGAGCAGTACTTC	CASTAAGSNYEQYF
TRBJ2-3	-	TRBD2	TRBV7-9	TGTGCCAGCAGCCAACGAGCGGGAGGGACAGATACGCAGTATTTT	CASSQRAGGTDTQYF
TRBJ1-5	-	-	TRBV19	TGTGCCAGTAGTATGATTGGACACCGAAATAGCAATCAGCCCCAGCATTTT	CASSMIGHRNSNQPQHF
TRBJ1-1	-	TRBD1	TRBV18	TGTGCCAGCTCACCGCCCTGGGGACAGACGAACACTGAAGCTTTCTTT	CASSPPWGQTNTEAFF
TRBJ2-7	-	-	TRBV5-5	TGTGCCAGCAGCTTGAACCCCAGGGAGGCCTACGAGCAGTACTTC	CASSLNPREAYEQYF
TRBJ2-2	-	-	TRBV29-1	TGCAGCGTTGACAGCTATGCCGGGGAGCTGTTTTTT	CSVDSYAGELFF
TRBJ2-7	-	TRBD2	TRBV6-5	TGTGCCAGCAGTTACTCGAAAACTAGCGGCAACTACGAGCAGTACTTC	CASSYSKTSGNYEQYF
TRBJ1-1	-	-	TRBV7-2	TGTGCCAGCAGCTCCGACATGAACACTGAAGCTTTCTTT	CASSSDMNTEAFF
TRBJ2-7	-	TRBD2	TRBV4-2	TGTGCCAGCAGCCAACGACTAGCGGGAAATGTCTACGAGCAGTACTTC	CASSQRLAGNVYEQYF
TRBJ2-3	-	-	TRBV28	TGTGCCAGCAGTTTATCGCAGGGACGCACAGATACGCAGTATTTT	CASSLSQGRTDTQYF
TRBJ2-7	-	-	TRBV5-1	TGCGCCAGCAGGCGGGACAGTCTCTACGAGCAGTACTTC	CASRRDSLYEQYF
TRBJ2-7	few	-	TRBV7-9	TGTGCCAGCACCCAGGGGACGTCCCCTTACGAGCAGTACTTC	CASTQGTSPYEQYF
TRBJ1-3	-	-	TRBV15	TGTGCCACCAGCAGAGGGTGGCCAGGGGGAAACACCATATATTTT	CATSRGWPGGNTIYF
TRBJ2-5	-	-	TRBV4-1	TGCGCCAGCAGCCAAGATATTCTGCGGGAGACCCAGTACTTC	CASSQDILRETQYF